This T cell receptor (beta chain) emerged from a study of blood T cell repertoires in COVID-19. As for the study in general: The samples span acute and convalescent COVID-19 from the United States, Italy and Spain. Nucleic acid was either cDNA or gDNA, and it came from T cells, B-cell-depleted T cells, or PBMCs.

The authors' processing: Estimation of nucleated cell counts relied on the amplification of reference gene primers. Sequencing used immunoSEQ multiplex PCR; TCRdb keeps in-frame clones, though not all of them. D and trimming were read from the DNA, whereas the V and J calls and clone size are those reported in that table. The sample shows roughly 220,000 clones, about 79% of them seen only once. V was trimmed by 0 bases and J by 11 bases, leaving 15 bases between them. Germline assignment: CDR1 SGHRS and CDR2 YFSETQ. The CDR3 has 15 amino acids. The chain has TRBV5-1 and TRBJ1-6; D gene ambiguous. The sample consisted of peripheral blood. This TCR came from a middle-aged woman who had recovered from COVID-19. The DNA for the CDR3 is TGCGCCAGCAGCTTGGTTGGGGAGTCGGGTACACCCCTCCACTTT. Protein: CASSLVGESGTPLHF.